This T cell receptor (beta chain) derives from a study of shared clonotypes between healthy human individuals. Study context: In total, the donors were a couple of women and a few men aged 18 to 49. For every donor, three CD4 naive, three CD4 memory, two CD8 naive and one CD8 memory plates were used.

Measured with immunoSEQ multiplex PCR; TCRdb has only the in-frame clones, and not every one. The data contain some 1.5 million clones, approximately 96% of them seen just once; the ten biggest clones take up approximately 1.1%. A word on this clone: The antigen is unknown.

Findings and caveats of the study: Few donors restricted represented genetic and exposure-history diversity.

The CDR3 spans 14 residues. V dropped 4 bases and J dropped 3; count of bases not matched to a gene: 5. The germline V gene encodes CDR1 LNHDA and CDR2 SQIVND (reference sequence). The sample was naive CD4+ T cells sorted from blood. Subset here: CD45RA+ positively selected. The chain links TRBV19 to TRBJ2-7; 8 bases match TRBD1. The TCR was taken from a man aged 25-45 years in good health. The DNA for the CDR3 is TGTGCCAGTAGTACCCGGGACAGGCACTACGAGCAGTACTTC. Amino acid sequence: CASSTRDRHYEQYF.